Below are 21 T cell receptor beta chains sequenced from a single sample in a study of blood T cell repertoires in COVID-19. Only in-frame clones appear in the TCRdb table, and some are missing; sequencing was by immunoSEQ multiplex PCR. The sample has 190,000 or so clones; about 85% are singletons. Source material: PBMCs or T cells enriched from blood (not recorded which). These receptors all come from a woman aged 25 to 39 who had recovered from COVID-19.

The gene calls are TRBV7-2 and TRBJ1-5; 9 nucleotides line up with TRBD1. CDR1 and CDR2 from the germline V gene are SGHTA and FQGNSA. The length of the CDR3 is 14 residues. V lost 4 bases, J lost 5 bases, and 3 bases stayed unmatched. The CDR3 sequence is CASSSRQGDQPQHF. CDR3 sequence (DNA): TGTGCCAGCAGCTCCCGACAGGGGGATCAGCCCCAGCATTTT.

The chain links TRBV4-3 to TRBJ2-2, with TRBD2 matching 7 bases. With 4 bases clipped from V and 3 bases from J, the junction kept 8 bases outside the gene matches. The CDR3 has 16 amino acids. Germline V CDR1 and CDR2: LGHNA, YSLEER. CDR3: CASSRGWGGYTGELFF. The CDR3 DNA sequence: TGCGCCAGCAGCCGAGGTTGGGGGGGTTACACCGGGGAGCTGTTTTTT.

The chain combines TRBV18 with TRBJ1-2, with no clear D. Trimming took 3 bases from V and 0 from J, leaving 8 bases between them. CDR3 length: 14 amino acids. Germline assignment: CDR1 KGHSH and CDR2 LQKENI. The CDR3 protein is CASSPFQANYGYTF. The CDR3, as DNA: TGTGCCAGCTCACCCTTCCAGGCTAACTATGGCTACACCTTC.

This clone was seen only once. This chain connects TRBV3-1 (or the pseudogene TRBV3-2) to TRBJ1-5; TRBD1 is a possible D gene (6 bases). The V gene's germline CDR1 is LGHDT and CDR2 YNNKEL (reference sequence). The CDR3 has 16 amino acids. Trimming took off 0 bases at V and 11 bases at J, with 20 bases between the two ends. CDR3: CASSQDQGRGLLAQHF. DNA for the CDR3: TGTGCCAGCAGCCAAGATCAAGGCAGGGGTCTATTGGCCCAGCATTTT.

The rearrangement links TRBV5-1 to TRBJ2-1; unclear D gene. The V gene's germline CDR1 is SGHRS and CDR2 YFSETQ. The CDR3 is 14 amino acids. The ends were cut back, 0 bases at V and 2 bases at J, with 6 bases in the middle. CDR3 nucleotides: TGCGCCAGCAGCTTGGACGGAGCCTACAATGAGCAGTTCTTC. Translated, it gives CASSLDGAYNEQFF.

With respect to this clone: Being one base from a much bigger clone, this may be a read error. The chain couples TRBV19 to TRBJ1-1; 8 bases match TRBD1. The CDR3 length is 15 residues. Germline CDR1 is LNHDA and CDR2 is SQIVND (reference sequence). The CDR3 protein is CASTISGGVNTETFF. In nucleotides, the CDR3 is TGTGCCAGTACCATATCAGGGGGCGTGAACACTGAAACTTTCTTT.

V usage is TRBV21-1 and J usage is TRBJ2-3; no DNA check was done on the table's D call, TRBD2. TRBV21-1 is a listed pseudogene. This CDR3 comprises 18 residues. CDR3 loop: CASSKVRAGPRLTDTQYF. CDR3 DNA: TGTGCCAGCAGCAAAGTCAGAGCGGGGCCAAGGCTCACAGATACGCAGTATTTT.

The chain is built from TRBV10-3 and TRBJ1-2; a weak D match, TRBD1 (6 bases). In germline, CDR1 is ENHRY, CDR2 SYGVKD. V was trimmed by 5 bases and J by 2 bases, leaving 12 bases between them. The CDR3 is 14 residues long. The CDR3 DNA is TGTGCCATCAGTAGCCCCCAGGGGAACTATGGCTACACCTTC. This encodes CAISSPQGNYGYTF.

The count of this clone is one. The CDR3 here is CASSFTSGRGDEQFF. In DNA, the CDR3 is TGTGCCAGCAGCTTTACTAGCGGGAGAGGGGATGAGCAGTTCTTC. This chain connects TRBV13 to TRBJ2-1; 11 nucleotides align to TRBD2. This CDR3 is 15 amino acids long. CDR1 and CDR2 from the germline V gene are PRHDT and FYEKMQ (reference sequence). Trimming cost V 3 bases and J 8 bases; bases outside gene matches: 6.

A few counts support this clone. The CDR3 coding sequence is TGTGCCAGCAGCCTAGACGGCTACGAGCAGTACTTC. Translated, it gives CASSLDGYEQYF. V usage is TRBV6-5 and J usage is TRBJ2-7; no definite D call. The CDR3 is 12 residues long. With 6 bases removed from V and 3 bases from J, the gap between germline ends came to 9 bases. In germline, CDR1 is MNHEY, CDR2 SVGAGI.

The chain joins TRBV20-1 to TRBJ1-2, with no clear D. The CDR3 totals 13 residues. The V gene's germline CDR1 is DFQATT and CDR2 SNEGSKA (reference sequence). V dropped 3 bases and J dropped 4 bases, with 12 bases sitting between them. The CDR3 loop is CSASSRPLYGYTF. The CDR3 DNA is TGCAGTGCTAGTTCCAGGCCCCTCTATGGCTACACCTTC.

J is TRBJ2-3 and V is TRBV28; D is unresolved. V was cut by 6 bases and J by 0 bases, with 25 bases left in between. Germline CDR1 is MDHEN and CDR2 is SYDVKM. CDR3 length: 19 residues. The CDR3 sequence is CASRTQYLRRAGSTDTQYF. CDR3 DNA: TGTGCCAGCAGGACTCAATATCTCCGGAGAGCCGGGAGCACAGATACGCAGTATTTT.

This clone was detected only once. The chain combines TRBV2 with TRBJ1-1; 10 nucleotides agree with TRBD1. Germline lookup yields CDR1 SNHLY and CDR2 FYNNEI. Losses at the gene ends were 6 bases for V and 4 bases for J; bases not matched to a gene: 17. The CDR3 loop spans 18 amino acids. The CDR3 spells CASSEADRGRFEGTEAFF. Written as DNA, the CDR3 is TGTGCCAGCAGCGAGGCTGACAGGGGGCGCTTTGAAGGCACTGAAGCTTTCTTT. The whole variable domain, filled in from reference TRBV2 and TRBJ1-1, reads EPEVTQTPSHQVTQMGQEVILRCVPISNHLYFYWYRQILGQKVEFLVSFYNNEISEKSEIFDDQFSVERPDGSNFTLKIRSTKLEDSAMYFCASSEADRGRFEGTEAFFGQGTRLTVV.

The table lists this clone with a few counts. Sequence at one end of the junction differs from germline and may be a read error. The chain recombines TRBV20-1 with TRBJ2-7, with TRBD1 as a possible D gene (6 bases). The V gene's germline CDR1 is DFQATT and CDR2 SNEGSKA (reference sequence). This CDR3 region has 15 residues. CDR3 nucleotides: TGCAGTGCTAGTTCGTCGTGGCAGGGGAAGGATCCAGAGTATTGG. The encoded protein is CSASSSWQGKDPEYW.

The chain carries TRBV2 and TRBJ1-1; perhaps TRBD1 as D (6 bases). Trimming cost V 8 bases and J 5 bases, with 15 bases left between them. CDR1 is SNHLY, CDR2 FYNNEI, per germline. The CDR3 is 13 amino acids. The CDR3 nucleotides read TGTGCCAGCCGTAACAGGGAGAGGACTGAAGCTTTCTTT. This translates into CASRNRERTEAFF.

The rearrangement uses TRBV9 and TRBJ1-2, with D uncertain. Germline CDR1 and CDR2: SGDLS and YYNGEE. This CDR3 has 14 amino acids. Trimming cost V 0 bases and J 2 bases, with 8 bases left between them. The CDR3 sequence is CASSVDPRNYGYTF. The CDR3 region has the DNA TGTGCCAGCAGCGTAGACCCGAGAAACTATGGCTACACCTTC. Using reference TRBV9 and TRBJ1-2 for the parts outside the CDR3, the full variable domain is DSGVTQTPKHLITATGQRVTLRCSPRSGDLSVYWYQQSLDQGLQFLIQYYNGEERAKGNILERFSAQQFPDLHSELNLSSLELGDSALYFCASSVDPRNYGYTFGSGTRLTVV.

The gene calls are TRBV11-2 and TRBJ2-5; D is perhaps TRBD1 (5 bases). Germline loops: CDR1 SGHAT, CDR2 FQNNGV. The ends were cut back, 4 bases at V and 3 bases at J, with 9 bases in the middle. CDR3 size: 13 residues. Here the CDR3 reads CASSSGIEETQYF. The DNA for the CDR3 is TGTGCCAGCAGCTCAGGGATAGAAGAGACCCAGTACTTC.

The chain combines TRBV6-5 with TRBJ2-5, with 9 bases lining up with TRBD2. V dropped 4 bases and J dropped 5; count of bases not matched to a gene: 8. The CDR3 sequence is 15 residues long. Germline V gene data show CDR1 as MNHEY and CDR2 as SVGAGI. CDR3 residues: CASSSSSSGGETQYF. CDR3 DNA sequence: TGTGCCAGCAGTTCCTCCTCGAGCGGGGGGGAGACCCAGTACTTC.

The J gene is TRBJ1-2, the V gene TRBV3-1 (or the pseudogene TRBV3-2), with D tentatively TRBD1 (5 bases). CDR1 and CDR2 (germline): LGHDT, YNNKEL (reference sequence). The CDR3 sequence is 16 residues long. V lost 2 bases to trimming and J lost 8 bases, with 21 bases between them. The CDR3 loop reads CASSQNGQGEIRGYTF. The DNA of the CDR3 is TGTGCCAGCAGCCAAAACGGCCAGGGCGAGATTAGGGGCTACACCTTC.

V usage is TRBV6-1 and J usage is TRBJ1-6; D unclear. Trimming pared 3 bases from V and 8 bases from J, leaving 8 bases between. This CDR3 has 13 amino acids. The V gene's germline CDR1 is MNHNS and CDR2 SASEGT. The CDR3 DNA follows: TGTGCCAGCAGTGATGTAGTGGATTCACCCCTCCACTTT. It is translated as CASSDVVDSPLHF.

DNA of the CDR3: TGTGCCAGCAGTGAACTCCTCGGGAGGAATAATTCACCCCTCCACTTT. The encoded protein is CASSELLGRNNSPLHF. The chain employs TRBV2 and TRBJ1-6; unclear D gene. V shed 2 bases and J shed 5 bases, with 13 bases lying between them. This CDR3 is built from 16 residues. Germline CDR1 SNHLY, CDR2 FYNNEI. The whole variable domain, remainder taken from reference TRBV2 and TRBJ1-6, is EPEVTQTPSHQVTQMGQEVILRCVPISNHLYFYWYRQILGQKVEFLVSFYNNEISEKSEIFDDQFSVERPDGSNFTLKIRSTKLEDSAMYFCASSELLGRNNSPLHFGNGTRLTVT.